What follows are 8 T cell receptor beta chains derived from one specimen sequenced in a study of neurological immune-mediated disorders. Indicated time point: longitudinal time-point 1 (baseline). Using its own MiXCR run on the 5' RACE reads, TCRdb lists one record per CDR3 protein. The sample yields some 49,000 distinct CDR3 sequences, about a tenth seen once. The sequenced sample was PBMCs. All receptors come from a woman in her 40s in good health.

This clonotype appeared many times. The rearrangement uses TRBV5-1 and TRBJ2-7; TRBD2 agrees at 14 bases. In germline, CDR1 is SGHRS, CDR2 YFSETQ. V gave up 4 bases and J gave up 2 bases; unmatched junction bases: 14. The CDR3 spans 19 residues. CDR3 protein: CASSPLPGLAGVPPYEQYF. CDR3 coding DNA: TGCGCCAGCAGCCCATTACCGGGACTAGCGGGGGTTCCCCCCTACGAGCAGTACTTC.

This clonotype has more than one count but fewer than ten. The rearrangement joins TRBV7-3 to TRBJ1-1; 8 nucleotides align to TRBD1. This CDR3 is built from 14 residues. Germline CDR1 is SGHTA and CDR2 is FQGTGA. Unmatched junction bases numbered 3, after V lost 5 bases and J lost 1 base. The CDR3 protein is CASSKGQANTEAFF. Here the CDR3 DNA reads TGTGCCAGCAGCAAGGGACAGGCGAACACTGAAGCTTTCTTT.

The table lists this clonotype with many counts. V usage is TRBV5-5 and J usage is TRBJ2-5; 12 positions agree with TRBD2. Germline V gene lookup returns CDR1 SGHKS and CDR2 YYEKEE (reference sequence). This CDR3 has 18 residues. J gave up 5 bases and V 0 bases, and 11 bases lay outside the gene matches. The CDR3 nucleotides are TGTGCCAGCAGCTTGGCAAGTCTAGCGGGGGGGCCGTGGGAGACCCAGTACTTC. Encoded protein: CASSLASLAGGPWETQYF. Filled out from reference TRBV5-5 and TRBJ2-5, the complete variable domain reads DAGVTQSPTHLIKTRGQQVTLRCSPISGHKSVSWYQQVLGQGPQFIFQYYEKEERGRGNFPDRFSARQFPNYSSELNVNALLLGDSALYLCASSLASLAGGPWETQYFGPGTRLLVL.

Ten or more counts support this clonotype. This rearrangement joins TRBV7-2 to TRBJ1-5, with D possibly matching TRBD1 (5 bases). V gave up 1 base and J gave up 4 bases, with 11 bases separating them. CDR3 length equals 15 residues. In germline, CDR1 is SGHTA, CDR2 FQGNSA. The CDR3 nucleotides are TGTGCCAGCAGCTTAGAAGGGACGGGGAATCAGCCCCAGCATTTT. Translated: CASSLEGTGNQPQHF.

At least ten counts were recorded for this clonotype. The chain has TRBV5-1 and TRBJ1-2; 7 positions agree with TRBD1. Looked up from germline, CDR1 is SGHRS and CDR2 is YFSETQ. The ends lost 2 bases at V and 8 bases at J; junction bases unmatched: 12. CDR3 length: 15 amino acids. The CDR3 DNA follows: TGCGCCAGCAGCTTAGCGATATCAGGGGGGCGCGGCTACACCTTC. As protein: CASSLAISGGRGYTF.

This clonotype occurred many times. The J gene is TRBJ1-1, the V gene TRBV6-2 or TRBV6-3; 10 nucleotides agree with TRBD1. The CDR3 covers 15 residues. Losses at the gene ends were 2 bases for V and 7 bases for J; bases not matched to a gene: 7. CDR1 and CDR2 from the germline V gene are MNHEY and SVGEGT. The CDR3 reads CASSYATGGESEAFF. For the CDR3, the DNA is TGTGCCAGCAGTTACGCGACAGGGGGCGAGAGTGAAGCTTTCTTT.

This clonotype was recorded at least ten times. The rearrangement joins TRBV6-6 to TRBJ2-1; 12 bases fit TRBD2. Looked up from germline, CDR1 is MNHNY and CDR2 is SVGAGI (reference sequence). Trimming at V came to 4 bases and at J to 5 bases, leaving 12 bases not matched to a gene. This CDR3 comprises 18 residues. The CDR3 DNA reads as TGTGCCAGCAGTTGGATGAGACTAGCGGGGGACCTACACAATGAGCAGTTCTTC. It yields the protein CASSWMRLAGDLHNEQFF.

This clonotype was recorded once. CDR3 bases: TGTTCTAGCAGTTGGTTCATGGGGACAGGGGGCACCGGGGAGCTGTTTTTT. It encodes CSSSWFMGTGGTGELFF. The gene calls are TRBV7-3 and TRBJ2-2, with 11 positions matching TRBD1. Germline V lookup: CDR1 SGHTA, CDR2 FQGTGA. There are 17 residues in the CDR3.